The T cell receptor (beta chain) under discussion was sequenced for a study of T cell responses to AZD1222 COVID-19 vaccine. Study findings and constraints: A reported finding is that nearly half of spike-specific TCRs target unmutated variant regions. Samples come after the peak T cell response, not at day 14. Dominant CD4 TCR responses targeted spike regions 160-218 and 743-854. Two AZD1222 administrations were followed by greater Spike-specific TCR breadth and depth.

Details on this clone: The antigen is not known.

This CDR3 is 16 amino acids long. The V gene's germline CDR1 is LNHDA and CDR2 SQIVND (reference sequence). Trimming stripped 3 bases from V and 5 bases from J, with 16 bases between. Only in-frame clones appear in the TCRdb table, and some are missing; sequencing was by immunoSEQ multiplex PCR. The profile shows 100,000 or so clones, about 88% of them singletons. The gene calls are TRBV19 and TRBJ1-4; no reliable D call. The TCR comes from an adult in good health. The sequencing used peripheral blood, collected on day 0 of AZD1222 vaccination. CDR3 sequence: CASSISPSVLNEKLFF. Written as DNA, the CDR3 is TGTGCCAGTAGTATTTCTCCCTCGGTCTTAAATGAAAAACTGTTTTTT.